This T cell receptor (beta chain) emerged from a study of blood T cell repertoires in COVID-19. Turning to the study itself: Nucleic acid was either cDNA or gDNA, and it came from T cells, B-cell-depleted T cells, or PBMCs.

Recruited during active infection, patients (from Seattle) were subsequently followed longitudinally. The CDR3 has 14 residues. The V and J ends lost 3 bases and 3 bases, in that order; junction bases with no gene match: 5. Germline assignment: CDR1 MNHEY and CDR2 SMNVEV (reference sequence). Assay used: immunoSEQ multiplex PCR; TCRdb lists only in-frame clones, some missing. The data show around 400,000 clones, approximately 89% seen once. This chain connects TRBV27 to TRBJ2-7; 7 bases agree with TRBD2. The specimen was peripheral blood. The sequence was collected from a young woman with COVID-19, enrolled during active disease. The CDR3 here is CASSLRGSLYEQYF. CDR3 nucleotides: TGTGCCAGCAGTTTGCGCGGGAGCCTCTACGAGCAGTACTTC.